This is a list of T cell receptor beta chains from one sample in a study of shared clonotypes between healthy human individuals. TCRdb's table, derived via immunoSEQ multiplex PCR, lists solely in-frame clones and lacks some. The data contain over a million clones, around 76% of them singletons. Sequenced material: memory CD4+ T cells sorted from blood. The receptors here all came from a man younger than 35 in good health. Each CDR3 is given with its conserved first and last residue. The D gene is left open where the match is weak. Clone size, where shown, is once, few, many, or a class for clones that have expanded.

>16|TRBV18|.|.|TRBJ2-2
TGTGCCAGCTCACCACTCGGCGGTTATAACACCGGGGAGCTGTTTTTT
CASSPLGGYNTGELFF
>14|TRBV11-2|.|.|TRBJ1-6
TGTGCCAGCAGCTTAGGGGAGCTACGGTCACCCCTCCACTTT
CASSLGELRSPLHF
>16|TRBV6-4|.|.|TRBJ2-3
TGTGCCAGCAGTGACAATAGTTCAATCGGGGTAGATACGCAGTATTTT
CASSDNSSIGVDTQYF
>15|TRBV27|.|.|TRBJ1-6
TGTGCCAGCAGTGCGGTGGGCAGGGAGGACTCACCCCTCCACTTT
CASSAVGREDSPLHF
>16|TRBV27|TRBD1|.|TRBJ2-2
TGTGCCAGCAGTTTCTTCGACAGGGGGCCCGGCGGGGAGCTGTTTTTT
CASSFFDRGPGGELFF
>15|TRBV5-4|TRBD1|.|TRBJ1-4
TGTGCCAGCAGCCGGCGGGACAGGGACGGCGAAAAACTGTTTTTT
CASSRRDRDGEKLFF
>14|TRBV27|TRBD2|.|TRBJ2-7
TGTGCCAGCAGTCTGCGGGAGGCGTCCTACGAGCAGTACTTC
CASSLREASYEQYF
>15|TRBV4-3|.|.|TRBJ1-2
TGCGCCAGCAGCCAAGACCTCTTCCGATTTGGTGGCTACACCTTC
CASSQDLFRFGGYTF
>11|TRBV20-1|.|.|TRBJ1-1
TGCAGTGCCGGCTCAGGCACTGAAGCTTTCTTT
CSAGSGTEAFF
>13|TRBV6-1|.|.|TRBJ1-1
TGTGCCAGCAGTACAGGGAGGGGCACTGAAGCTTTCTTT
CASSTGRGTEAFF
>15|TRBV5-6|.|.|TRBJ1-1
TGTGCCAGCAGCCCCCAACACCTTATGAACACTGAAGCTTTCTTT
CASSPQHLMNTEAFF
>18|TRBV7-2|.|.|TRBJ1-6
TGTGCCAGCAGCTCTCTATACACAGGGTTTTCCTATAATTCACCCCTCCACTTT
CASSSLYTGFSYNSPLHF
>13|TRBV7-8|.|.|TRBJ2-1
TGTGCCAGCAGCGTGGGACCATACAATGAGCAGTTCTTC
CASSVGPYNEQFF
>13|TRBV5-1|.|.|TRBJ1-4
TGCGCCAGCAGGGACAGCCTTAATGAAAAACTGTTTTTT
CASRDSLNEKLFF
>14|TRBV19|TRBD1|once|TRBJ1-5
TGTGCCAGTAGGACCGGGACAGGGGAACAGCCCCAGCATTTT
CASRTGTGEQPQHF